The entry below describes one T cell receptor beta chain. This CDR3 is built from 15 residues. V gave up 6 bases and J gave up 2 bases, with 16 bases separating them. TCRdb passed the RT-PCR reads through MiXCR, listing each CDR3 protein once. The sample has more than 600,000 distinct CDR3 sequences; 14% are singletons. The clonotype comes from a female donor in good health, serving as a healthy control. The chain links TRBV12-3 or TRBV12-4 to TRBJ1-1, with D possibly matching TRBD1 (6 bases). The sample consisted of memory CD4+ T cells from blood. CDR3 in amino acids: CASSIRTVLNTEAFF. The DNA of the CDR3 is TGTGCCAGCAGCATCCGGACAGTTCTTAACACTGAAGCTTTCTTT.